Reported below is one TCR beta chain. Its antigen is undetermined. The length of the CDR3 is 14 residues. The ends were cut back, 5 bases at V and 4 bases at J, with 13 bases in the middle. These data come from a study of T cells in Graves' hyperthyroidism and ophthalmopathy. Study information: Before any treatment, at initial diagnosis, peripheral blood was collected.

Exclusion of a patient resulted from uncontrolled infection, other autoimmune disease, pregnancy or lactation. Study-level points and caveats: Median prediction lead before ophthalmopathy onset was around 6.9 months with the model.

RNA transcripts were the template for amplifying TCR beta CDR3 regions. The HTBI set primed first-round TCR CDR3 RT-PCR. TCRdb ran MiXCR on the multiplex PCR reads and lists one entry per CDR3 protein. The sample records over 300,000 distinct CDR3 sequences, about an eighth being singletons. The J gene is TRBJ2-3, the V gene TRBV12-3 or TRBV12-4; maybe TRBD1 (6 bases). This sequence was found in a woman in her thirties or forties with Graves' ophthalmopathy. Sequencing was done on a sample of blood. CDR3 nucleotides: TGTGCCAGCAGTCGCAGGGGCAGCGCAGATACGCAGTATTTT. Its translation is CASSRRGSADTQYF.